The source of this TCR beta chain is a study of identifying expanded T cells in peripheral blood. Generated by immunoSEQ multiplex PCR, the TCRdb table keeps only in-frame clones and is missing some. The data show around 100,000 clones, about 87% seen once. The receptor's source is a person between 18 and 75 years old in good health. Sequencing was carried out using blood.

This chain's CDR3 is CASSFIGRELEQFF. CDR3 DNA: TGTGCCAGTAGTTTCATCGGGCGGGAATTGGAGCAGTTCTTC. The chain is built from TRBV19 and TRBJ2-1, with a possible D match to TRBD2 (6 bases). V lost 5 bases and J 10 bases, leaving 18 bases between the germline ends. The V gene's germline CDR1 is LNHDA and CDR2 SQIVND (reference sequence). The CDR3 runs to 14 residues.